This T cell receptor (beta chain) was recorded in a study of OX40 agonist ivuxolimab in advanced cancers. TCRdb's copy holds only in-frame clones and misses some; the assay was immunoSEQ multiplex PCR. The sample consists of about 58,000 clones, about 82% of them appearing once. The TCR sequence derives from an adult with an advanced solid tumor such as melanoma, head and neck, liver or kidney cancer. The sample was CD4+ or CD8+ T cells sorted from blood, taken in a trial of the OX40 agonist ivuxolimab.

The CDR3 region is CASSNVAGLNTGELFF. CDR3 coding DNA: TGTGCCAGTAGTAATGTGGCAGGCCTCAACACCGGGGAGCTGTTTTTT. This chain links TRBV19 with TRBJ2-2, with D unclear. Germline V lookup: CDR1 LNHDA, CDR2 SQIVND (reference sequence). Trimming took off 4 bases at V and 2 bases at J, with 14 bases between the two ends. The CDR3 sequence is 16 residues long.